The 2 T cell receptor beta chains below were found in one sample sequenced in a study of blood T cell repertoires in COVID-19 (dated by TCRdb to 2018 to 2020). Libraries were constructed by the immunoSEQ multiplex PCR assay. What TCRdb holds here is the immuneACCESS table cut down to in-frame rearrangements. Part of the clones is not present; checked against another copy, under half of the missing clones reflect an unresolved V gene, and the others are unexplained. The sample includes about 280,000 clones, with 87% observed a single time. Jointly, the top ten make up over 6% of the sample. The sample comprised PBMCs or T cells enriched from blood (not recorded which). The receptors here all came from a woman in her thirties or forties who had recovered from COVID-19.

This chain uses TRBV30 with TRBJ1-5; D ambiguous. The CDR3 has 15 residues. CDR1 GTSNPN and CDR2 SVGIG come from the germline V gene (reference sequence). Trimming cost V 2 bases and J 2 bases, with 13 bases left between them. The CDR3 reads CAWSPELYGNQPQHF. The CDR3 nucleotides read TGTGCCTGGAGTCCCGAGCTATATGGCAATCAGCCCCAGCATTTT.

The chain has TRBV3-1 (or the pseudogene TRBV3-2) and TRBJ2-7; no firm D call. Germline values: CDR1 LGHDT, CDR2 YNNKEL (reference sequence). The CDR3 is 15 amino acids. The V end lost 0 bases, the J end lost 0 bases, and 9 bases lay between the germline ends. The CDR3 DNA reads as TGTGCCAGCAGCCAAGACCCCCTTAGCTCCTACGAGCAGTACTTC. Translated, it gives CASSQDPLSSYEQYF.